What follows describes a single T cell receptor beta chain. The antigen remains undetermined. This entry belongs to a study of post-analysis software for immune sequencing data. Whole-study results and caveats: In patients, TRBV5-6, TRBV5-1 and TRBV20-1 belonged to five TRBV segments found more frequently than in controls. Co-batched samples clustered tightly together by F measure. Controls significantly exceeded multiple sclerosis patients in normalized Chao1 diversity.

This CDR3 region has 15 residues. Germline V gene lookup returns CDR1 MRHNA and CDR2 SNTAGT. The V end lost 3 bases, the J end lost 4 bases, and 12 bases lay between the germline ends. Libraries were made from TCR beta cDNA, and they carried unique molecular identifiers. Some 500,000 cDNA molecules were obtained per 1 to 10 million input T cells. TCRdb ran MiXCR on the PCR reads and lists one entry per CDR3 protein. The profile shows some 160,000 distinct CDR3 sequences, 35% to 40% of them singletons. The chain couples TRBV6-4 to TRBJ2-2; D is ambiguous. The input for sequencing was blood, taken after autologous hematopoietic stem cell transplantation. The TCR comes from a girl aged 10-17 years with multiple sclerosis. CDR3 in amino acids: CASSESGGSTGELFF. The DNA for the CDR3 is TGTGCCAGCAGTGAATCGGGCGGAAGCACCGGGGAGCTGTTTTTT.